This TCR beta chain derives from a study of blood T cell repertoires in COVID-19. Study context: Samples representing acute and convalescent COVID-19 were sourced from the United States, Italy and Spain.

The CDR3 has 16 amino acids. Trimming left V 2 bases short and J 0 bases short, with 15 bases between. Per the germline V gene, CDR1 is GTSNPN and CDR2 is SVGIG (reference sequence). Sequencing used immunoSEQ multiplex PCR; TCRdb keeps in-frame clones, though not all of them. The table has about 97,000 clones, 75% to 90% seen once. This clonotype was obtained from a woman between 65 and 79 years old with active or convalescent COVID-19. The source material was peripheral blood. The chain carries TRBV30 and TRBJ2-3; D might be TRBD2 (7 bases). In DNA, the CDR3 is TGTGCCTGGAGTAATGCGGGGGCCTCTAGCACAGATACGCAGTATTTT. Residues: CAWSNAGASSTDTQYF.